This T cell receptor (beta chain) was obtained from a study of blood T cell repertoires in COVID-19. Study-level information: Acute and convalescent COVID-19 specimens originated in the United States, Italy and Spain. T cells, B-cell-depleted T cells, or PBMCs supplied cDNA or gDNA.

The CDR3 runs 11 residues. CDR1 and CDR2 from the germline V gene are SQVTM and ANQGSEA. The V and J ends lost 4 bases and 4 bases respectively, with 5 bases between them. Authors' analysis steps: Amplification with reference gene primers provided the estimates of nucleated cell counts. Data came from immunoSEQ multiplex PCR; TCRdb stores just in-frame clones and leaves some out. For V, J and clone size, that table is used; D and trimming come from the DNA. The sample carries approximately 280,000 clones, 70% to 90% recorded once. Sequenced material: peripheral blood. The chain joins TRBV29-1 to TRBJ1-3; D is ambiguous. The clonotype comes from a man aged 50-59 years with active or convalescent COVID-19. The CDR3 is CSVVLGNTIYF. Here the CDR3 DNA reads TGCAGCGTTGTTCTCGGAAACACCATATATTTT.